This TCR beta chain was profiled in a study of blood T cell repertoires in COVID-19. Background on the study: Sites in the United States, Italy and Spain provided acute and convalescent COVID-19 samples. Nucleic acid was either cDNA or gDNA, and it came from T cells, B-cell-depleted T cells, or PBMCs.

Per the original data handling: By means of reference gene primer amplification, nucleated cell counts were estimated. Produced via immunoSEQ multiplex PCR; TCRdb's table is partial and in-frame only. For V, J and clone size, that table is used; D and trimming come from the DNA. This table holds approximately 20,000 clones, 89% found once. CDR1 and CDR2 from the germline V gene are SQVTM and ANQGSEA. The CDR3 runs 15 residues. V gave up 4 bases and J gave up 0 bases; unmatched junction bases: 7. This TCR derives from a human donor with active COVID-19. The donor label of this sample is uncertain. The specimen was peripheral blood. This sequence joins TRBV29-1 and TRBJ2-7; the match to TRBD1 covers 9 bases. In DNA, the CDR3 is TGCAGCGTTGGAGCCCCGGGACAGGGCTCCTACGAGCAGTACTTC. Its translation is CSVGAPGQGSYEQYF.